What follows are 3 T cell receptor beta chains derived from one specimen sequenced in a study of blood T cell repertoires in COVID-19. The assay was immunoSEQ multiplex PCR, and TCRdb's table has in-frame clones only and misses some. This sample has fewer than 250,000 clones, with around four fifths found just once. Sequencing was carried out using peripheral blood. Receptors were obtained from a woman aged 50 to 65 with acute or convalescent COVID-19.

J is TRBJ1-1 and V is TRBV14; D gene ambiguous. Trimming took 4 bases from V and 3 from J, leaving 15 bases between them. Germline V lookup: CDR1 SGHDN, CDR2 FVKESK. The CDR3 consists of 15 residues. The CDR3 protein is CASSLFFTADTEAFF. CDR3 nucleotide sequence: TGTGCCAGCAGCCTATTTTTCACAGCGGACACTGAAGCTTTCTTT.

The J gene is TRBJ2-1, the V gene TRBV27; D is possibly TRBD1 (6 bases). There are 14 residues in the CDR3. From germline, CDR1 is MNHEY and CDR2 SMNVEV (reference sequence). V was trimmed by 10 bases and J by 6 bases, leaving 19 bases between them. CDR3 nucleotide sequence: TGTGCCACCTCCTCAGGGGTTAACCTCAATGAGCAGTTCTTC. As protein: CATSSGVNLNEQFF.

The CDR3 coding sequence is TGTGCCAGCAGCTACACGATGAACACTGAAGCTTTCTTT. Its protein is CASSYTMNTEAFF. The V gene is TRBV7-2, the J gene TRBJ1-1; D gene ambiguous. Germline loops: CDR1 SGHTA, CDR2 FQGNSA. The CDR3 extends over 13 amino acids. V shed 4 bases and J shed 0 bases, with 6 bases lying between them.